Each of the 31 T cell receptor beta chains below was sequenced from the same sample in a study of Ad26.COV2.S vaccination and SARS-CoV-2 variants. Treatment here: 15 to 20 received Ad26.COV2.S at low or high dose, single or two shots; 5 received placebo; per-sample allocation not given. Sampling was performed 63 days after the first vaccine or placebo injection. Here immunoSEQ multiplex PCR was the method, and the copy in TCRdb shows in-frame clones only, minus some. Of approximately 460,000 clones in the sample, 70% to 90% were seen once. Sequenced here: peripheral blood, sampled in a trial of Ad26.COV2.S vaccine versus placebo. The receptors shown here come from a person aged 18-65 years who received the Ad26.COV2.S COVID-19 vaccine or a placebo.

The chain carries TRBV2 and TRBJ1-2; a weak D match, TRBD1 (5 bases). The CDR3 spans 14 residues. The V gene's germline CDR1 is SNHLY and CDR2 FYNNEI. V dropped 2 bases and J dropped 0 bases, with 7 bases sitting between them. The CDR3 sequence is CASSETGANYGYTF. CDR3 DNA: TGTGCCAGCAGTGAAACGGGGGCTAACTATGGCTACACCTTC. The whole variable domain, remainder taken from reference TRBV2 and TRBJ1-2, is EPEVTQTPSHQVTQMGQEVILRCVPISNHLYFYWYRQILGQKVEFLVSFYNNEISEKSEIFDDQFSVERPDGSNFTLKIRSTKLEDSAMYFCASSETGANYGYTFGSGTRLTVV.

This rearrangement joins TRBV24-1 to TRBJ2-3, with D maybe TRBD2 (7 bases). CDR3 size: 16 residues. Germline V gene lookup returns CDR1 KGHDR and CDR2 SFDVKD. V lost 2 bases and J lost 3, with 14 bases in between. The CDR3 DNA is TGTGCCACCAGTGATTCGGGGGGACATGTTACAGATACGCAGTATTTT. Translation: CATSDSGGHVTDTQYF.

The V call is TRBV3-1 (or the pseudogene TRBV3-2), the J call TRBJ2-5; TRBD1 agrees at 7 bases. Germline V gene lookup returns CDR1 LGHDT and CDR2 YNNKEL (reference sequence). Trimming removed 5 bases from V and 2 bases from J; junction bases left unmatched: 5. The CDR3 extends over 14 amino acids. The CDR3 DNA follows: TGTGCCAGCAGCAAGGGACAGCAGCAAGAGACCCAGTACTTC. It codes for CASSKGQQQETQYF.

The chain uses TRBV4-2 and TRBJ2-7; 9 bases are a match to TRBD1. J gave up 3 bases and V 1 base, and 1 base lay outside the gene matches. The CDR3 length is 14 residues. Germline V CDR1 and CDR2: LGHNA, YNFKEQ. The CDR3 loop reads CASSQVGQGYEQYF. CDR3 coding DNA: TGTGCCAGCAGCCAAGTGGGACAGGGCTACGAGCAGTACTTC.

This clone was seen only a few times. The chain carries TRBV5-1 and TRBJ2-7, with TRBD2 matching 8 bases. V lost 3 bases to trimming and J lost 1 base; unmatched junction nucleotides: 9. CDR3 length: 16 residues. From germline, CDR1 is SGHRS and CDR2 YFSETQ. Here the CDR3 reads CASSSGIAGTSYEQYF. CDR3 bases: TGCGCCAGCAGCTCCGGAATAGCGGGAACGTCCTACGAGCAGTACTTC.

In DNA form, the CDR3 reads TGTGCCAGCACCCAGACAGCGATGAACACTGAAGCTTTCTTT. This gives the protein CASTQTAMNTEAFF. This rearrangement joins TRBV28 to TRBJ1-1; maybe TRBD1 (5 bases). Trimming removed 7 bases from V and 0 bases from J, with 12 bases in between. The germline V gene has CDR1 MDHEN and CDR2 SYDVKM. CDR3 length equals 14 residues.

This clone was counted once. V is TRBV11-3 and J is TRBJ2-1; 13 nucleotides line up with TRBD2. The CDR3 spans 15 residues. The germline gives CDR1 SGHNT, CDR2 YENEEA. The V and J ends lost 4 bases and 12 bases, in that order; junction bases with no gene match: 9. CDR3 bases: TGTGCCAGCAGCTCGGGTAGAGGGACTAGCGGGGTGCAGTTCTTC. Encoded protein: CASSSGRGTSGVQFF.

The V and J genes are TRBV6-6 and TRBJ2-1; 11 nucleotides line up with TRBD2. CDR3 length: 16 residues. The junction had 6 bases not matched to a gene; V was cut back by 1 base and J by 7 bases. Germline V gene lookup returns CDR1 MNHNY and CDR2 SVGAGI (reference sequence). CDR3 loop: CASSYLAGGVGNEQFF. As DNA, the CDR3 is TGTGCCAGCAGTTACTTAGCGGGAGGGGTCGGAAATGAGCAGTTCTTC.

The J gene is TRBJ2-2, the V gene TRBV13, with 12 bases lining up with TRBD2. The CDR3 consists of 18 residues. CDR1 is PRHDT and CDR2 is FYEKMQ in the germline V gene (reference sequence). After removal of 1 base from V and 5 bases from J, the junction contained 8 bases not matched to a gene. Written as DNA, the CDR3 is TGTGCCAGCAGCTTAGAGAGGACTAGCGGGGTGGATACCGGGGAGCTGTTTTTT. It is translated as CASSLERTSGVDTGELFF.

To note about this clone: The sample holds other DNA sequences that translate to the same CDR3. CDR3 amino acids: CASTPDRRNSPLHF. The CDR3 nucleotides read TGTGCCAGCACCCCGGACAGGCGAAATTCACCCCTCCACTTT. This chain uses TRBV6-5 with TRBJ1-6, with 7 nucleotides matching TRBD1. CDR1 is MNHEY, CDR2 SVGAGI, per germline. V was clipped by 7 bases and J by 7 bases; unmatched bases: 7. This CDR3 spans 14 amino acids.

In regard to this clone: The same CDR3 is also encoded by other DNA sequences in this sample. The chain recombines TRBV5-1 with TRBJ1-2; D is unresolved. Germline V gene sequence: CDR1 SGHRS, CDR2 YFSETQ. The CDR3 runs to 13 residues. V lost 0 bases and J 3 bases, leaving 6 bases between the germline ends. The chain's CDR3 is CASSLEGDYGYTF. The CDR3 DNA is TGCGCCAGCAGCTTGGAGGGAGACTATGGCTACACCTTC.

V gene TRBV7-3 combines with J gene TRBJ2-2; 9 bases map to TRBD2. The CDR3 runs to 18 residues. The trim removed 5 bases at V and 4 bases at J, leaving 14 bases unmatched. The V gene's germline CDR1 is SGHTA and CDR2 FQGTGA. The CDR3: CASSQPPLAGRGTGELFF. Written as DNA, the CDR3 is TGTGCCAGCAGCCAACCGCCCCTAGCGGGAAGAGGCACCGGGGAGCTGTTTTTT.

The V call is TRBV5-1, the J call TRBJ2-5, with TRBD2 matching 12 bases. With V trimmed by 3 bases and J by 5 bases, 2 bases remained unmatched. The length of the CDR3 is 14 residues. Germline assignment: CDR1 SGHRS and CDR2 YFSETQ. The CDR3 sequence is CASSSGLAGETQYF. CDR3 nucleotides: TGCGCCAGCAGCTCCGGACTAGCGGGGGAGACCCAGTACTTC.

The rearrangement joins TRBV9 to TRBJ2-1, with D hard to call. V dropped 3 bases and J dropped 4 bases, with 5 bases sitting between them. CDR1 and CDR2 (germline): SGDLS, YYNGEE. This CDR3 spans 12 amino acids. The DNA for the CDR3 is TGTGCCAGCAGCGGACCATACAATGAGCAGTTCTTC. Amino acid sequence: CASSGPYNEQFF.

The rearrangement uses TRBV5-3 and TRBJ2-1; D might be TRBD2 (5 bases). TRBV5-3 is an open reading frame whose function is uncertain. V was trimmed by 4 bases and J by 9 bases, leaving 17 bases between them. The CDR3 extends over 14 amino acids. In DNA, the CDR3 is TGTGCCAGAAGCCACCTCCTAGCCCCCCTTGAGCAGTTCTTC. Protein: CARSHLLAPLEQFF.

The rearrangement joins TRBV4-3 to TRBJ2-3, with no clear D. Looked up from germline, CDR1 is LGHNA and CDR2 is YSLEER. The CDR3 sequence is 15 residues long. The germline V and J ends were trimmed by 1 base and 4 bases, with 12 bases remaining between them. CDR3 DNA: TGCGCCAGCAGCCAAGGGACCAAGAACGCAGATACGCAGTATTTT. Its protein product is CASSQGTKNADTQYF.

In nucleotides, the CDR3 is TGTGCCAGCTCACCAGGAGGGTTTGACACGCAGTATTTT. It codes for CASSPGGFDTQYF. The chain employs TRBV18 and TRBJ2-3; possibly TRBD2 for D (6 bases). Trimming took off 2 bases at V and 9 bases at J, with 12 bases between the two ends. CDR1 and CDR2 (germline): KGHSH, LQKENI. This CDR3 is 13 amino acids long.

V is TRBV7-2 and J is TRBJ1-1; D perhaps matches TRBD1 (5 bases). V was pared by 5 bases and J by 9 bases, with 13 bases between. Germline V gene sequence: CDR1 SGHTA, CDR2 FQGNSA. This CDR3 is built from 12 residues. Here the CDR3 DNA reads TGTGCCAGCAGCCCGGGGGGGACCAAAGCTTTCTTT. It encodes CASSPGGTKAFF.

This CDR3 reads CASSDGWSYTF. Here the CDR3 DNA reads TGTGCCAGCAGCGACGGATGGAGCTACACCTTC. The chain employs TRBV6-2 or TRBV6-3 and TRBJ1-2; D not resolved. CDR3 length: 11 residues. Germline CDR1 MNHEY, CDR2 SVGEGT. V was pared by 6 bases and J by 9 bases, with 11 bases between.

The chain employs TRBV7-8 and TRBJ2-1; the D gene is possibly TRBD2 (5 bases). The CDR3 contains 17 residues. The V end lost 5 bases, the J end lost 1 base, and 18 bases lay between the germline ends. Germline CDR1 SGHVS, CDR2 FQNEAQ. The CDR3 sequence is CASSRAGVLGSYNEQFF. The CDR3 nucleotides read TGTGCCAGCAGCCGAGCCGGGGTGCTAGGGTCCTACAATGAGCAGTTCTTC.

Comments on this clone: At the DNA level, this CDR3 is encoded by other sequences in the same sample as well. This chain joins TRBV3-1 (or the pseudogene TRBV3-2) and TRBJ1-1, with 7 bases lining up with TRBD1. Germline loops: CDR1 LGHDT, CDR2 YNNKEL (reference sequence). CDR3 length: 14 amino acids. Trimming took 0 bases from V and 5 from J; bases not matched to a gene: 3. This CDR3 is CASSQDRGLTEAFF. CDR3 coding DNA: TGTGCCAGCAGCCAAGATAGGGGGCTTACTGAAGCTTTCTTT.

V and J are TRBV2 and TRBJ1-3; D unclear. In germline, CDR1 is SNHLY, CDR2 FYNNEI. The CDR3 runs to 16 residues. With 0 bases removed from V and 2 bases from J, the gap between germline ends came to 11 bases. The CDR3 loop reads CASSEARVGTGNTIYF. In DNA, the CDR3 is TGTGCCAGCAGTGAAGCTCGGGTAGGGACTGGAAACACCATATATTTT. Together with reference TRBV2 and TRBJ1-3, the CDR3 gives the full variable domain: EPEVTQTPSHQVTQMGQEVILRCVPISNHLYFYWYRQILGQKVEFLVSFYNNEISEKSEIFDDQFSVERPDGSNFTLKIRSTKLEDSAMYFCASSEARVGTGNTIYFGEGSWLTVV.

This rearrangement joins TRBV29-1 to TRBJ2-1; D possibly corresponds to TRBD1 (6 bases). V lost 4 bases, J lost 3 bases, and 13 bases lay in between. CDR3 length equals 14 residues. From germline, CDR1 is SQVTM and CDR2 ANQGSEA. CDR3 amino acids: CSVGRGDDYNEQFF. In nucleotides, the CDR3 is TGCAGCGTTGGCAGGGGCGACGACTACAATGAGCAGTTCTTC.

The CDR3 region has the DNA TGTGCCAGCTCACCGGGGCAGGGGAGCCTCTATGGCTACACCTTC. Translating it yields CASSPGQGSLYGYTF. The chain employs TRBV18 and TRBJ1-2; a possible D gene is TRBD1 (6 bases). V gave up 3 bases and J gave up 4 bases, with 15 bases separating them. This CDR3 is 15 amino acids long. Per the germline V gene, CDR1 is KGHSH and CDR2 is LQKENI.

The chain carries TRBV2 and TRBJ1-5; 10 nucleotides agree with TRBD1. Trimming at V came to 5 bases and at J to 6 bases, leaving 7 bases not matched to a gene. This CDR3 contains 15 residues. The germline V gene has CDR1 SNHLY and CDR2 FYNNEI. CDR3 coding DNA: TGTGCCAGCAGTCGGACAGGGGGAATGGGTCAGCCCCAGCATTTT. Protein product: CASSRTGGMGQPQHF.

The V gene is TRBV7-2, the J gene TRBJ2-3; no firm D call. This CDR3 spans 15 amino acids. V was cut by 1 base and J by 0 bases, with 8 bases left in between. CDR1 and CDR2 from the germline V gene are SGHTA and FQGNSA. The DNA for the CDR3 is TGTGCCAGCAGCTTAGAGAGAACTAGCACAGATACGCAGTATTTT. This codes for CASSLERTSTDTQYF.

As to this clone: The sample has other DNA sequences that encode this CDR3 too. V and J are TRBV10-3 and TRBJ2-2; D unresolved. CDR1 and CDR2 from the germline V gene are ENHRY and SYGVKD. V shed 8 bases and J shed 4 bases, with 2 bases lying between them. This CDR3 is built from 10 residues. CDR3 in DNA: TGTGCCATCGGCACCGGGGAGCTGTTTTTT. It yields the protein CAIGTGELFF.

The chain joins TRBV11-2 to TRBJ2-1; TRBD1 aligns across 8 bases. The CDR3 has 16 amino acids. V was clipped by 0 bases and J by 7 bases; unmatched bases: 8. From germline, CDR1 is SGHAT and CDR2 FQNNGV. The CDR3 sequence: CASSLDRRGLKNEQFF. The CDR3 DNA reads TGTGCCAGCAGCTTAGATCGCAGGGGGCTTAAGAATGAGCAGTTCTTC.

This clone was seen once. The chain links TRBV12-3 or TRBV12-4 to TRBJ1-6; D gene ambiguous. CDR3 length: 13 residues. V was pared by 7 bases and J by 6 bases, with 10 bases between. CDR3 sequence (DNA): TGTGCCAGCACCCTGACACCTAATTCACCCCTCCACTTT. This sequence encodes CASTLTPNSPLHF.

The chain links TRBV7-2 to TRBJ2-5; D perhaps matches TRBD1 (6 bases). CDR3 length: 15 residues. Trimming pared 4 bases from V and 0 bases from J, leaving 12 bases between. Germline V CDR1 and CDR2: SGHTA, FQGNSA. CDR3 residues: CASSSDSVYQETQYF. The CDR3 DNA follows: TGTGCCAGCAGCTCGGACAGTGTGTACCAAGAGACCCAGTACTTC.

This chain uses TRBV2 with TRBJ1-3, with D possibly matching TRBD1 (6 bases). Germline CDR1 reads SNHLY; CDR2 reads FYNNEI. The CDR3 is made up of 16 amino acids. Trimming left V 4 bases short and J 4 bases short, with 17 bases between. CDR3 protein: CASSGGGLLTGNTIYF. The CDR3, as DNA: TGTGCCAGCAGTGGTGGGGGGCTCTTAACCGGAAACACCATATATTTT.